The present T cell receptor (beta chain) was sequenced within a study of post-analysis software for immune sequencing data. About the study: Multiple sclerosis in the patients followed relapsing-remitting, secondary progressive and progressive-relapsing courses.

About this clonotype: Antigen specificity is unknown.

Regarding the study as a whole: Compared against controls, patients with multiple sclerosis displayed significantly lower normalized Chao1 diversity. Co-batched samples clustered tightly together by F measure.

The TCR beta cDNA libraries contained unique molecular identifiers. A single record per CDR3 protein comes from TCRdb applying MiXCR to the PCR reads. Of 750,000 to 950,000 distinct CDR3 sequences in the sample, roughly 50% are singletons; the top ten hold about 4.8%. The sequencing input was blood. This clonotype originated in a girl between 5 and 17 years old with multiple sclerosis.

The CDR3 coding sequence is TGTGCCAGCAGCGTAGGGCAGGGGGCCCCCTGGGGCTACACCTTC. Translation gives CASSVGQGAPWGYTF. V is TRBV9 and J is TRBJ1-2, with TRBD1 matching 8 bases. Unmatched junction bases numbered 9, after V lost 0 bases and J lost 8 bases. The CDR3 contains 15 residues. CDR1 SGDLS and CDR2 YYNGEE come from the germline V gene.